One sample yielded the 27 T cell receptor beta chains listed below, sequenced in a study of T cells expressing NK-cell markers. Using the 5' RACE reads, TCRdb records one entry per CDR3 protein without DNA. This sample's table has about 390,000 distinct CDR3 sequences. The sequencing sample was made of blood T cells: a sorted CD56 or NKG2C T cell subset, CD4+ or CD8+ T cells, or bulk PBMC T cells (not recorded which). The origin of the receptors is a woman aged 45-60 years in good health.

The V call is TRBV6-6, the J call TRBJ2-7; the TCRdb call, TRBD2, lacks DNA for checking. Germline CDR1 MNHNY, CDR2 SVGAGI (reference sequence). The CDR3 is made up of 16 amino acids. The chain's CDR3 is CASSLGRLAGGNEQYF.

The rearrangement links TRBV7-2 to TRBJ2-7; TCRdb outputs TRBD2, but without DNA this stays unchecked. The CDR3 runs 15 residues. Germline CDR1 and CDR2: SGHTA and FQGNSA. The CDR3 reads CASSLKTSGSREQYF.

This chain links TRBV5-1 with TRBJ2-5; TCRdb's D gene call, TRBD2, goes unchecked for lack of DNA. The germline V gene has CDR1 SGHRS and CDR2 YFSETQ. The CDR3 contains 19 residues. The chain's CDR3 is CASSTGLAGGAKEQETQYF.

The V gene is TRBV11-2, the J gene TRBJ2-3; TCRdb outputs TRBD1, but without DNA this stays unchecked. The germline CDR1 and CDR2 sequences are SGHAT and FQNNGV. The CDR3 contains 14 residues. CDR3 in amino acids: CASSRQQGTDTQYF.

J is TRBJ2-3 and V is TRBV6-5; the TCRdb D gene call, TRBD1, has no DNA to confirm it. This CDR3 has 13 residues. CDR1 and CDR2 from the germline V gene are MNHEY and SVGAGI. This CDR3 reads CASYTGGPDTQYF.

The chain links TRBV10-3 to TRBJ2-7; the TCRdb D gene call, TRBD1, has no DNA to confirm it. This CDR3 comprises 15 residues. The germline V gene encodes CDR1 ENHRY and CDR2 SYGVKD. The CDR3 reads CAISSGTGVTYEQYF.

The V call is TRBV5-1, the J call TRBJ1-1. Germline-derived CDR1 and CDR2 are SGHRS and YFSETQ. The CDR3 is 13 residues long. The CDR3: CACSRDMNTEAFF.

This chain links TRBV20-1 with TRBJ2-5; TCRdb's D call of TRBD2 is untestable without DNA. Germline CDR1 reads DFQATT; CDR2 reads SNEGSKA (reference sequence). The CDR3 consists of 15 residues. CDR3 in amino acids: CSARLSGLKQETQYF.

This chain joins TRBV4-1 and TRBJ2-1. The germline V gene encodes CDR1 MGHRA and CDR2 YSYEKL. The CDR3 has 13 amino acids. The CDR3 here is CASSQVAGNEQFF.

The chain combines TRBV29-1 with TRBJ2-7; TCRdb selects TRBD1, and the lack of DNA leaves this call unchecked. From germline, CDR1 is SQVTM and CDR2 ANQGSEA. The CDR3 length is 13 residues. Here the CDR3 reads CSVVGQGGYEQYF.

The chain joins TRBV12-3 or TRBV12-4 to TRBJ2-3; TCRdb's D call, TRBD2, is unchecked because there is no DNA. This CDR3 has 16 residues. CDR3 amino acids: CASTRVLADRTDTQYF.

The chain is built from TRBV2 and TRBJ2-2. Germline V gene lookup returns CDR1 SNHLY and CDR2 FYNNEI. CDR3 length equals 13 residues. CDR3 loop: CASSPPVTGELFF.

The V call is TRBV20-1, the J call TRBJ2-1; TCRdb's D call, TRBD1, is unchecked because there is no DNA. Per germline, CDR1 DFQATT and CDR2 SNEGSKA (reference sequence). CDR3 length: 13 residues. CDR3 in amino acids: CSAKSRERDEQFF.

This sequence joins TRBV20-1 and TRBJ2-3; TCRdb's D gene call, TRBD2, goes unchecked for lack of DNA. Germline CDR1 is DFQATT and CDR2 is SNEGSKA (reference sequence). The length of the CDR3 is 14 residues. Here the CDR3 reads CSARAGLGADTQYF.

The chain employs TRBV11-3 and TRBJ2-2; TCRdb returns TRBD1, unconfirmable since there is no DNA. Germline V gene data show CDR1 as SGHNT and CDR2 as YENEEA. This CDR3 has 13 amino acids. This CDR3 is CASRLPGPGELFF. Full variable domain (outside the CDR3, taken from reference TRBV11-3 and TRBJ2-2): EAGVVQSPRYKIIEKKQPVAFWCNPISGHNTLYWYLQNLGQGPELLIRYENEEAVDDSQLPKDRFSAERLKGVDSTLKIQPAELGDSAVYLCASRLPGPGELFFGEGSRLTVL.

The chain combines TRBV28 with TRBJ1-2; the TCRdb call, TRBD1, lacks DNA for checking. The germline V gene encodes CDR1 MDHEN and CDR2 SYDVKM. This CDR3 is 12 amino acids long. CDR3 sequence: CASGRSRGTNTF.

The chain uses TRBV9 and TRBJ2-7; TCRdb names TRBD1, which stays unverified in the absence of DNA. Germline V gene lookup returns CDR1 SGDLS and CDR2 YYNGEE. The CDR3 is 14 amino acids. The chain's CDR3 is CASSPENGAYEQYF.

The chain recombines TRBV6-5 with TRBJ2-1; with no DNA, the TCRdb D assignment of TRBD1 cannot be verified. Germline values: CDR1 MNHEY, CDR2 SVGAGI. The CDR3 contains 16 residues. The chain's CDR3 is CASSPRGLLPSNEQFF.

The rearrangement links TRBV4-1 to TRBJ2-2; TCRdb selects TRBD1, and the lack of DNA leaves this call unchecked. The germline gives CDR1 MGHRA, CDR2 YSYEKL. The CDR3 extends over 14 amino acids. CDR3 in amino acids: CASRLRGITGELFF.

V and J are TRBV18 and TRBJ2-5; the TCRdb call, TRBD2, lacks DNA for checking. The CDR3 length is 14 residues. From germline, CDR1 is KGHSH and CDR2 LQKENI. CDR3: CASSSNSGQETQYF.

CDR3 region: CATSDSHRGGETQYF. V is TRBV24-1 and J is TRBJ2-5; the D call from TCRdb, TRBD1, cannot be confirmed without DNA. The CDR3 is 15 residues long. CDR1 and CDR2 from the germline V gene are KGHDR and SFDVKD.

V gene TRBV6-1 combines with J gene TRBJ1-3. CDR3 size: 17 residues. Germline CDR1 is MNHNS and CDR2 is SASEGT. CDR3 amino acids: CASSKLDSPSSGNTIYF.

J is TRBJ2-7 and V is TRBV29-1; the D call of TRBD1 rests on TCRdb alone, since no DNA is present to check it. This CDR3 is built from 13 residues. CDR1 and CDR2 from the germline V gene are SQVTM and ANQGSEA. The CDR3 spells CSVERTGGYEQYF.

V is TRBV5-1 and J is TRBJ2-1; with no DNA, the TCRdb D assignment of TRBD1 cannot be verified. This CDR3 is 15 amino acids long. Germline assignment: CDR1 SGHRS and CDR2 YFSETQ. Here the CDR3 reads CASSLAQGAVNEQFF.

The chain couples TRBV12-3 or TRBV12-4 to TRBJ2-1; the TCRdb D gene call, TRBD2, has no DNA to confirm it. The CDR3 has 18 amino acids. The chain's CDR3 is CASSLGTSGSSSYNEQFF.

The chain uses TRBV5-1 and TRBJ2-1; TCRdb lists TRBD1, though no DNA is available to test this call. Germline lookup yields CDR1 SGHRS and CDR2 YFSETQ. This CDR3 has 16 residues. The chain's CDR3 is CASSFTGEWVDNEQFF.

CDR3 amino acids: CASIQVGAAYNEQFF. The chain carries TRBV5-6 and TRBJ2-1. This CDR3 is built from 15 residues. CDR1 and CDR2 from the germline V gene are SGHDT and YYEEEE. Complete variable domain (other parts from reference TRBV5-6 and TRBJ2-1): DAGVTQSPTHLIKTRGQQVTLRCSPKSGHDTVSWYQQALGQGPQFIFQYYEEEERQRGNFPDRFSGHQFPNYSSELNVNALLLGDSALYLCASIQVGAAYNEQFFGPGTRLTVL.